The rows below give T cell receptor beta chains drawn from one sample of a study of identical twins. From the 5' RACE reads, TCRdb called clonotypes with MiXCR, one entry per CDR3 protein. The sample includes around 670,000 distinct CDR3 sequences, 5.5% to 7.5% seen only once; the top ten take roughly 1.6%. Sequencing was performed on naive T cells sorted from blood. These TCRs come from a man aged 18 to 29 in good health. The CDR3 runs from the conserved cysteine through the conserved F or W. D genes are given only for firm matches. Some rows have no size entry. The others give once, few or many, or a class for an expanded clone.

TRBD2	TRBV4-3	few	TRBJ2-1	CASSQDLTSGNNEQFF	TGCGCCAGCAGCCAAGACTTGACTAGCGGGAACAATGAGCAGTTCTTC
-	TRBV27	many	TRBJ1-2	CASSLSQGNYGYTF	TGTGCCAGCAGTCTGTCACAGGGCAACTATGGCTACACCTTC
TRBD1	TRBV5-6	-	TRBJ1-5	CASSTARGQWSNQPQHF	TGTGCCAGCAGCACAGCCCGGGGACAGTGGAGCAATCAGCCCCAGCATTTT
-	TRBV6-2/TRBV6-3	few	TRBJ2-7	CASSYRAGSSYEQYF	TGTGCCAGCAGTTACAGGGCAGGGTCCAGCTACGAGCAGTACTTC
TRBD2	TRBV27	-	TRBJ2-7	CASSNLAGVLQYF	TGTGCCAGCAGTAATCTAGCGGGAGTTTTGCAGTACTTC
TRBD1	TRBV5-5	many	TRBJ1-5	CASSLYRGGQPQHF	TGTGCCAGCAGCTTGTACAGGGGCGGTCAGCCCCAGCATTTT
-	TRBV7-3	many	TRBJ2-1	CASSRMGGARSEQFF	TGTGCCAGCAGCAGAATGGGGGGCGCGCGGAGTGAGCAGTTCTTC
-	TRBV15	few	TRBJ2-6	CATSLGGSGANVLTF	TGTGCCACCAGCTTGGGTGGATCCGGGGCCAACGTCCTGACTTTC
-	TRBV20-1	-	TRBJ2-7	CSARPASEQYF	TGCAGTGCTAGGCCGGCGAGCGAGCAGTACTTC
TRBD2	TRBV19	-	TRBJ2-3	CASSIDRTSGNTQYF	TGTGCCAGTAGTATAGACCGGACTAGCGGAAATACGCAGTATTTT
-	TRBV5-5	many	TRBJ2-1	CASERGSIYNEQFF	TGTGCCAGCGAGAGAGGGAGCATCTACAATGAGCAGTTCTTC
TRBD2	TRBV6-1	-	TRBJ2-7	CASGRQMAGGPIEQYF	TGTGCCAGCGGGCGACAAATGGCGGGAGGGCCTATCGAGCAGTACTTC
-	TRBV6-5	many	TRBJ2-7	CASSDPAYEQYF	TGTGCCAGCTCCGACCCCGCCTACGAGCAGTACTTC
-	TRBV6-5	many	TRBJ1-5	CASSYIRGHQPQHF	TGTGCCAGCAGTTACATCAGGGGTCATCAGCCCCAGCATTTT
-	TRBV4-1	few	TRBJ1-1	CASSPRQVGTEAFF	TGCGCCAGCAGCCCGAGACAGGTCGGGACTGAAGCTTTCTTT
-	TRBV6-6	many	TRBJ2-1	CASSNLYNEQFF	TGTGCCAGCAGTAACCTTTACAATGAGCAGTTCTTC
-	TRBV6-5	few	TRBJ1-4	CASSHSGSGNEKLFF	TGTGCCAGCAGTCACTCAGGGTCCGGTAATGAAAAACTGTTTTTT
-	TRBV4-2	-	TRBJ2-7	CASSPNPNYEQYF	TGTGCCAGCAGCCCCAATCCCAACTACGAGCAGTACTTC
-	TRBV4-3	many	TRBJ2-1	CASSQDWLVLDEQFF	TGCGCCAGCAGCCAAGATTGGCTAGTTTTAGATGAGCAGTTCTTC
-	TRBV20-1	many	TRBJ2-1	CSARAGSFEQFF	TGCAGTGCTAGAGCTGGGTCCTTTGAGCAGTTCTTC
-	TRBV14	few	TRBJ1-1	CASSQDLGMNTEAFF	TGTGCCAGCAGCCAAGATCTGGGCATGAACACTGAAGCTTTCTTT
-	TRBV11-2	few	TRBJ2-1	CASSRAPGYNEQFF	TGTGCCAGCAGTCGAGCCCCGGGCTACAATGAGCAGTTCTTC
-	TRBV24-1	-	TRBJ2-3	CATSDAKGSTDTQYF	TGTGCCACCAGTGACGCAAAGGGGAGCACAGATACGCAGTATTTT
-	TRBV10-3	many	TRBJ1-4	CAISADSSTNEKLFF	TGTGCCATCAGTGCAGACAGTTCAACTAATGAAAAACTGTTTTTT
-	TRBV24-1	-	TRBJ2-1	CATSAGFGTYNEQFF	TGTGCCACCAGTGCAGGGTTCGGGACCTACAATGAGCAGTTCTTC
-	TRBV27	few	TRBJ1-2	CASSSAGSGYTF	TGTGCCAGCAGTTCGGCAGGTTCTGGCTACACCTTC
-	TRBV20-1	many	TRBJ1-1	CSARGSLNTEAFF	TGCAGTGCCCGAGGTAGCCTGAACACTGAAGCTTTCTTT
TRBD1	TRBV5-1	few	TRBJ2-5	CASSWRGQGGETQYF	TGCGCCAGCAGCTGGCGGGGACAGGGCGGAGAGACCCAGTACTTC
-	TRBV18	many	TRBJ1-2	CASSPVGDDGYTF	TGTGCCAGCTCACCTGTAGGGGACGATGGCTACACCTTC
-	TRBV10-3	many	TRBJ2-2	CAIDGGTVNGELFF	TGTGCCATCGACGGAGGGACAGTCAACGGGGAGCTGTTTTTT
-	TRBV28	many	TRBJ2-4	CASSLYAVGDIQYF	TGTGCCAGCAGTTTATACGCGGTCGGAGACATTCAGTACTTC
TRBD2	TRBV12-3/TRBV12-4	-	TRBJ2-1	CASRGSAGGPNEQFF	TGTGCCAGCAGGGGGTCAGCGGGAGGGCCCAATGAGCAGTTCTTC
-	TRBV20-1	many	TRBJ1-3	CSASPSRSTGNTIYF	TGCAGTGCTAGCCCTAGTAGGTCGACTGGAAACACCATATATTTT
-	TRBV20-1	-	TRBJ1-4	CSARVSGHRNEKLFF	TGCAGTGCTAGGGTGAGCGGCCATCGGAATGAAAAACTGTTTTTT
TRBD1	TRBV29-1	many	TRBJ1-5	CSVKDRGHQPQHF	TGCAGCGTTAAGGACAGGGGACATCAGCCCCAGCATTTT
TRBD1	TRBV7-9	many	TRBJ1-5	CASSLGGTGGNQPQHF	TGTGCCAGCAGCTTGGGTGGGACAGGTGGGAATCAGCCCCAGCATTTT
TRBD2	TRBV5-1	many	TRBJ2-5	CASSLGGLAGYQETQYF	TGCGCCAGCAGCTTGGGGGGACTAGCGGGTTACCAAGAGACCCAGTACTTC
TRBD1	TRBV24-1	many	TRBJ1-2	CATSDDRGPYGYTF	TGTGCCACCAGTGACGACAGGGGGCCCTATGGCTACACCTTC
-	TRBV29-1	few	TRBJ1-2	CSGLRGDNYGYTF	TGCAGCGGACTAAGGGGTGACAACTATGGCTACACCTTC